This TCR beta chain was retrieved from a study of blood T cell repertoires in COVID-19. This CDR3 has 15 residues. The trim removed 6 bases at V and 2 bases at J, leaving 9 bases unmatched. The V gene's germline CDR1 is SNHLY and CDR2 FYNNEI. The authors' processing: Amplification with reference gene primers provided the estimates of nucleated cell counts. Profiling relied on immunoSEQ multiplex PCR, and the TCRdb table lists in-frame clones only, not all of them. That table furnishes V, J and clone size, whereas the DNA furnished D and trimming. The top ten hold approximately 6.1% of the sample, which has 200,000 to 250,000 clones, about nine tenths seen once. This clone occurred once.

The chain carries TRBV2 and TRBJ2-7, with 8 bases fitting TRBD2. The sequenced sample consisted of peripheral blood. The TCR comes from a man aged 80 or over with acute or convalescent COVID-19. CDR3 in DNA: TGTGCCAGCAGGGAGGAGGCGGGAGGCGCCTACGAGCAGTACTTC. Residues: CASREEAGGAYEQYF.